A selection of T cell receptor beta chains follows, all from one sample in a study of control samples from healthy donors and cancer patients. Some clones are missing from TCRdb's copy, which holds only in-frame ones; the method was immunoSEQ multiplex PCR. The sample lists approximately 150,000 clones, approximately 93% seen once, with roughly 5.5% in the top ten. Sequenced: blood. The receptors were gathered from a man between 18 and 35 years old in good health. Both conserved end residues are part of each CDR3. The order of the fields is CDR3 length, J gene, D gene, V gene, clone size, CDR3 protein, CDR3 DNA. D genes are given only for firm matches. Clone size is shown for a subset of rows, as once, few, many or a class of expanded clone.

cdr3_length: 14; j_call: TRBJ1-4; d_call: TRBD1; v_call: TRBV30; clone_size: .; cdr3_aa: CAWSKGGSNEKLFF; cdr3_nt: TGTGCCTGGAGTAAAGGGGGCTCTAATGAAAAACTGTTTTTT
cdr3_length: 13; j_call: TRBJ1-2; d_call: TRBD1; v_call: TRBV7-2; clone_size: .; cdr3_aa: CASSFYRGQGYTF; cdr3_nt: TGTGCCAGCAGCTTTTACAGGGGGCAAGGCTACACCTTC
cdr3_length: 14; j_call: TRBJ2-3; d_call: TRBD1; v_call: TRBV7-9; clone_size: .; cdr3_aa: CASSSGTGGDTQYF; cdr3_nt: TGTGCCAGCAGCTCCGGGACAGGGGGAGATACGCAGTATTTT
cdr3_length: 13; j_call: TRBJ1-5; d_call: .; v_call: TRBV6-5; clone_size: .; cdr3_aa: CASSYGQDQPQHF; cdr3_nt: TGTGCCAGCAGTTATGGCCAGGATCAGCCCCAGCATTTT
cdr3_length: 11; j_call: TRBJ1-1; d_call: .; v_call: TRBV30; clone_size: .; cdr3_aa: CAWREITEAFF; cdr3_nt: TGTGCTTGGAGAGAAATCACTGAAGCTTTCTTT
cdr3_length: 13; j_call: TRBJ1-5; d_call: TRBD1; v_call: TRBV30; clone_size: .; cdr3_aa: CAWGQGHLQPQHF; cdr3_nt: TGTGCCTGGGGACAGGGGCACTTACAGCCCCAGCATTTT
cdr3_length: 14; j_call: TRBJ1-5; d_call: .; v_call: TRBV6-5; clone_size: .; cdr3_aa: CASGNINSNQPQHF; cdr3_nt: TGTGCCAGCGGGAATATAAATAGCAATCAGCCCCAGCATTTT
cdr3_length: 13; j_call: TRBJ1-2; d_call: TRBD1; v_call: TRBV7-9; clone_size: .; cdr3_aa: CASSRGQLTGYTF; cdr3_nt: TGTGCCAGCAGCCGGGGACAGTTAACTGGCTACACCTTC
cdr3_length: 14; j_call: TRBJ2-2; d_call: .; v_call: TRBV28; clone_size: .; cdr3_aa: CASTHSSNTGELFF; cdr3_nt: TGTGCCAGCACGCATTCCTCGAACACCGGGGAGCTGTTTTTT
cdr3_length: 13; j_call: TRBJ1-1; d_call: .; v_call: TRBV6-5; clone_size: .; cdr3_aa: CASSLGRNTEAFF; cdr3_nt: TGTGCCAGCAGTCTCGGGAGAAACACTGAAGCTTTCTTT
cdr3_length: 13; j_call: TRBJ1-5; d_call: .; v_call: TRBV19; clone_size: .; cdr3_aa: CASSIEGSQPQHF; cdr3_nt: TGTGCCAGTAGTATTGAGGGGAGTCAGCCCCAGCATTTT
cdr3_length: 15; j_call: TRBJ2-1; d_call: .; v_call: TRBV13; clone_size: once; cdr3_aa: CASSLEVSSYNEQFF; cdr3_nt: TGTGCCAGCAGCTTAGAAGTTTCATCCTACAATGAGCAGTTCTTC
cdr3_length: 16; j_call: TRBJ2-5; d_call: TRBD2; v_call: TRBV30; clone_size: .; cdr3_aa: CAWDLAGGPLILAQYF; cdr3_nt: TGTGCCTGGGACCTAGCGGGAGGGCCTTTGATTCTTGCCCAGTACTTC
cdr3_length: 13; j_call: TRBJ1-1; d_call: .; v_call: TRBV5-1; clone_size: .; cdr3_aa: CASSFGARTEAFF; cdr3_nt: TGCGCCAGCAGCTTTGGGGCGAGGACTGAAGCTTTCTTT
cdr3_length: 15; j_call: TRBJ1-3; d_call: .; v_call: TRBV3-1/TRBV3-2; clone_size: .; cdr3_aa: CASSQAGEDRNTIYF; cdr3_nt: TGTGCCAGCAGCCAAGCCGGGGAAGACCGAAACACCATATATTTT
cdr3_length: 12; j_call: TRBJ2-5; d_call: TRBD2; v_call: TRBV11-2; clone_size: .; cdr3_aa: CASSLAGGTQYF; cdr3_nt: TGTGCCAGCAGCTTAGCGGGGGGGACCCAGTACTTC
cdr3_length: 12; j_call: TRBJ1-2; d_call: .; v_call: TRBV12-3/TRBV12-4; clone_size: .; cdr3_aa: CASSLGVNGYTF; cdr3_nt: TGTGCCAGCAGTTTGGGAGTGAATGGCTACACCTTC
cdr3_length: 15; j_call: TRBJ1-3; d_call: .; v_call: TRBV24-1; clone_size: .; cdr3_aa: CATSDPVRSGNTIYF; cdr3_nt: TGTGCCACCAGTGACCCCGTCAGGTCTGGAAACACCATATATTTT
cdr3_length: 16; j_call: TRBJ2-7; d_call: .; v_call: TRBV5-8; clone_size: .; cdr3_aa: CASSQTVRGTLDEQYF; cdr3_nt: TGTGCCAGCAGCCAAACGGTCAGGGGAACTTTGGACGAGCAGTACTTC
cdr3_length: 15; j_call: TRBJ1-6; d_call: .; v_call: TRBV7-6; clone_size: .; cdr3_aa: CASSHTSEDNSPLHF; cdr3_nt: TGTGCCAGCAGCCACACCTCGGAGGATAATTCACCCCTCCACTTT
cdr3_length: 12; j_call: TRBJ2-1; d_call: .; v_call: TRBV5-6; clone_size: .; cdr3_aa: CASSLVGDEQFF; cdr3_nt: TGTGCCAGCAGCTTGGTGGGGGATGAGCAGTTCTTC
cdr3_length: 14; j_call: TRBJ2-5; d_call: .; v_call: TRBV28; clone_size: .; cdr3_aa: CASRSLGRWETQYF; cdr3_nt: TGTGCCAGCAGATCCCTAGGTCGATGGGAGACCCAGTACTTC
cdr3_length: 16; j_call: TRBJ1-2; d_call: .; v_call: TRBV28; clone_size: .; cdr3_aa: CASQIGRAGRNYGYTF; cdr3_nt: TGTGCCAGCCAAATTGGGCGCGCGGGGCGTAACTATGGCTACACCTTC
cdr3_length: 15; j_call: TRBJ1-2; d_call: .; v_call: TRBV11-2; clone_size: .; cdr3_aa: CASNSNWDYYDGYTF; cdr3_nt: TGTGCCAGCAACTCGAACTGGGATTATTACGATGGCTACACCTTC
cdr3_length: 11; j_call: TRBJ2-5; d_call: .; v_call: TRBV29-1; clone_size: .; cdr3_aa: CSVSPGRTQYF; cdr3_nt: TGCAGCGTATCGCCGGGGAGGACCCAGTACTTC
cdr3_length: 14; j_call: TRBJ1-2; d_call: TRBD1; v_call: TRBV9; clone_size: .; cdr3_aa: CASSVGQGPYGYTF; cdr3_nt: TGTGCCAGCAGCGTGGGACAGGGTCCCTATGGCTACACCTTC
cdr3_length: 11; j_call: TRBJ1-2; d_call: .; v_call: TRBV30; clone_size: .; cdr3_aa: CAGSWGNGYTF; cdr3_nt: TGTGCCGGGTCTTGGGGTAACGGCTACACCTTC
cdr3_length: 17; j_call: TRBJ1-5; d_call: .; v_call: TRBV28; clone_size: .; cdr3_aa: CASSRGSLGAGNQPQHF; cdr3_nt: TGTGCCAGCAGTCGGGGCTCGTTAGGGGCAGGCAATCAGCCCCAGCATTTT
cdr3_length: 15; j_call: TRBJ1-2; d_call: .; v_call: TRBV19; clone_size: .; cdr3_aa: CASSLYGPSRYGYTF; cdr3_nt: TGTGCCAGTAGTCTCTACGGGCCCTCTAGATATGGCTACACCTTC
cdr3_length: 17; j_call: TRBJ2-7; d_call: TRBD2; v_call: TRBV4-2; clone_size: once; cdr3_aa: CASSQAFPAGAVYEQYF; cdr3_nt: TGTGCCAGCAGCCAAGCCTTTCCAGCGGGGGCCGTATACGAGCAGTACTTC
cdr3_length: 15; j_call: TRBJ2-5; d_call: TRBD1; v_call: TRBV6-5; clone_size: .; cdr3_aa: CASSPGQGARETQYF; cdr3_nt: TGTGCCAGCAGTCCGGGACAGGGGGCGCGGGAGACCCAGTACTTC
cdr3_length: 13; j_call: TRBJ1-1; d_call: .; v_call: TRBV10-1; clone_size: .; cdr3_aa: CASGGRRDTEAFF; cdr3_nt: TGCGCCAGCGGAGGCAGACGGGACACTGAAGCTTTCTTT
cdr3_length: 18; j_call: TRBJ2-2; d_call: TRBD2; v_call: TRBV9; clone_size: .; cdr3_aa: CASSAGSRGLAGTGELFF; cdr3_nt: TGTGCCAGCAGCGCGGGAAGTAGGGGACTAGCGGGTACCGGGGAGCTGTTTTTT
cdr3_length: 14; j_call: TRBJ2-5; d_call: .; v_call: TRBV7-9; clone_size: .; cdr3_aa: CASSEITTKETQYF; cdr3_nt: TGTGCCAGCAGCGAAATAACGACGAAGGAGACCCAGTACTTC
cdr3_length: 10; j_call: TRBJ1-2; d_call: .; v_call: TRBV7-9; clone_size: few; cdr3_aa: CASSLGGYTF; cdr3_nt: TGTGCCAGCAGCCTCGGTGGCTACACCTTC
cdr3_length: 16; j_call: TRBJ2-3; d_call: TRBD2; v_call: TRBV5-1; clone_size: .; cdr3_aa: CASSLVAGGGTDTQYF; cdr3_nt: TGCGCCAGCAGCTTGGTAGCGGGGGGCGGCACAGATACGCAGTATTTT
cdr3_length: 13; j_call: TRBJ1-5; d_call: .; v_call: TRBV6-6; clone_size: few; cdr3_aa: CASSPGSYQPQHF; cdr3_nt: TGTGCCAGCAGTCCAGGGTCTTATCAGCCCCAGCATTTT
cdr3_length: 14; j_call: TRBJ2-3; d_call: .; v_call: TRBV7-9; clone_size: .; cdr3_aa: CASSWVRDTDTQYF; cdr3_nt: TGTGCCAGCAGCTGGGTACGGGACACAGATACGCAGTATTTT
cdr3_length: 15; j_call: TRBJ2-7; d_call: TRBD1; v_call: TRBV5-1; clone_size: once; cdr3_aa: CASSMDRRVDYEQYF; cdr3_nt: TGCGCCAGCAGCATGGACAGGCGGGTGGACTACGAGCAGTACTTC
cdr3_length: 18; j_call: TRBJ2-2; d_call: .; v_call: TRBV7-6; clone_size: medium-sized; cdr3_aa: CASTLREQSPPTTGELFF; cdr3_nt: TGTGCCAGCACCCTAAGGGAACAATCCCCTCCCACCACCGGGGAGCTGTTTTTT
cdr3_length: 14; j_call: TRBJ1-2; d_call: TRBD1; v_call: TRBV30; clone_size: .; cdr3_aa: CAWSLTGEFYGYTF; cdr3_nt: TGTGCCTGGAGTCTGACAGGGGAGTTTTATGGCTACACCTTC
cdr3_length: 13; j_call: TRBJ1-1; d_call: .; v_call: TRBV12-5; clone_size: .; cdr3_aa: CASSQGLNTEAFF; cdr3_nt: TGTGCTAGTTCCCAGGGATTGAACACTGAAGCTTTCTTT